The 29 T cell receptor beta chains in this list originate from one sample, sequenced in a study of blood T cell repertoires in COVID-19. Repertoires were generated with immunoSEQ multiplex PCR, while TCRdb's copy carries only in-frame clones and drops some. This table holds some 200,000 clones, 84% found once. Sequenced input: peripheral blood. Every receptor here comes from a woman of 80 years or more with active or convalescent COVID-19.

This chain connects TRBV7-2 to TRBJ2-3; D perhaps matches TRBD1 (6 bases). Germline lookup yields CDR1 SGHTA and CDR2 FQGNSA. The CDR3 sequence is 13 residues long. V was trimmed by 3 bases and J by 6 bases, leaving 10 bases between them. The CDR3 DNA reads as TGTGCCAGCAGCTTCCTTGGACAGGATACGCAGTATTTT. Its translation: CASSFLGQDTQYF.

This clone was picked up a small number of times. The V and J genes are TRBV6-2 or TRBV6-3 and TRBJ2-6; D call uncertain. The CDR3 spans 14 residues. Trimming removed 5 bases from V and 1 base from J, with 6 bases in between. Per germline, CDR1 MNHEY and CDR2 SVGEGT. CDR3 DNA: TGTGCCAGCAGTCTTCAGTCTGGGGCCAACGTCCTGACTTTC. It codes for CASSLQSGANVLTF.

The rearrangement uses TRBV7-2 and TRBJ2-3; 10 nucleotides line up with TRBD2. V gave up 5 bases and J gave up 2 bases; unmatched junction bases: 7. Per germline, CDR1 SGHTA and CDR2 FQGNSA. This CDR3 spans 16 amino acids. The CDR3 sequence is CASSLRTSGATDTQYF. CDR3 nucleotides: TGTGCCAGCAGCCTAAGGACTAGCGGAGCCACAGATACGCAGTATTTT.

The chain employs TRBV10-1 and TRBJ2-7; a possible D gene is TRBD2 (5 bases). The CDR3 contains 13 residues. The V end was cut by 6 bases, the J end by 5 bases, with 14 bases between. Germline V gene lookup returns CDR1 WNHNN and CDR2 SYGVQD (reference sequence). In DNA, the CDR3 is TGCGCCAGCAGCCAGGACGGGGATCACGAGCAGTACTTC. Its translation is CASSQDGDHEQYF.

The DNA of the CDR3 is TGCGCCAGCAGCCCGGGACAGTATACCGGGGAGCTGTTTTTT. Amino acids: CASSPGQYTGELFF. This sequence joins TRBV5-1 and TRBJ2-2, with TRBD1 identical over 7 bases. The CDR3 has 14 residues. The trim removed 4 bases at V and 5 bases at J, leaving 5 bases unmatched. CDR1 SGHRS and CDR2 YFSETQ come from the germline V gene.

V and J are TRBV7-2 and TRBJ2-1; 8 positions agree with TRBD2. Germline CDR1 reads SGHTA; CDR2 reads FQGNSA. V shed 0 bases and J 6 bases; nucleotides not matched to a gene: 13. CDR3 size: 18 residues. The CDR3 sequence is CASSLAATGLVPGNEQFF. CDR3 in DNA: TGTGCCAGCAGCTTAGCTGCCACGGGACTAGTGCCCGGCAATGAGCAGTTCTTC.

This sequence joins TRBV9 and TRBJ2-5; a possible D gene is TRBD2 (6 bases). The CDR3 consists of 14 residues. CDR1 is SGDLS, CDR2 YYNGEE, per germline. The V end lost 6 bases, the J end lost 1 base, and 13 bases lay between the germline ends. In DNA form, the CDR3 reads TGTGCCAGCACCCCTAGCGCTATCCAAGAGACCCAGTACTTC. This translates into CASTPSAIQETQYF.

The chain recombines TRBV7-2 with TRBJ2-1, with TRBD2 identical over 7 bases. CDR3 size: 16 residues. Germline V gene data show CDR1 as SGHTA and CDR2 as FQGNSA. The junction had 11 bases not matched to a gene; V was cut back by 4 bases and J by 5 bases. Here the CDR3 reads CASSSRGNGGDNEQFF. The CDR3 nucleotides read TGTGCCAGCAGCTCCCGGGGAAATGGGGGGGACAATGAGCAGTTCTTC.

The chain is built from TRBV4-2 and TRBJ1-1, with D perhaps matching TRBD1 (5 bases). Germline V lookup: CDR1 LGHNA, CDR2 YNFKEQ. The CDR3 totals 13 residues. V was cut by 0 bases and J by 5 bases, with 7 bases left in between. In nucleotides, the CDR3 is TGTGCCAGCAGCCAAGACAGGGAAACTGAAGCTTTCTTT. Residues: CASSQDRETEAFF.

V is TRBV2 and J is TRBJ2-5, with 11 bases matching TRBD2. Looked up from germline, CDR1 is SNHLY and CDR2 is FYNNEI. Trimming took 3 bases from V and 3 from J; bases not matched to a gene: 0. This CDR3 is 14 amino acids long. DNA of the CDR3: TGTGCCAGCAGTGAGACTAGCGGGGAAGAGACCCAGTACTTC. It codes for CASSETSGEETQYF.

The rearrangement joins TRBV9 to TRBJ1-2; 8 bases are shared with TRBD1. Germline trimming cut 2 bases from V and 3 bases from J; bases unmatched to any gene: 12. Germline V gene sequence: CDR1 SGDLS, CDR2 YYNGEE. This CDR3 comprises 17 residues. CDR3 nucleotides: TGTGCCAGCAGCGTTGGGGGGACAGGCGCCTTGGACTATGGCTACACCTTC. Its translation is CASSVGGTGALDYGYTF.

This clone has only one observation. The chain links TRBV2 to TRBJ1-1; D remains unclear. CDR3 length: 13 residues. Germline-derived CDR1 and CDR2 are SNHLY and FYNNEI. V gave up 7 bases and J gave up 1 base, with 10 bases separating them. CDR3 sequence reads: CASTLLPNTEAFF. In DNA form, the CDR3 reads TGTGCCAGCACCCTATTACCGAACACTGAAGCTTTCTTT.

In nucleotides, the CDR3 is TGTGCCAGCAGCTTTCGCGGGGGCACCGGGGAGCTGTTTTTT. It specifies CASSFRGGTGELFF. The genes are TRBV7-2 and TRBJ2-2; 7 positions match TRBD2. The germline V gene has CDR1 SGHTA and CDR2 FQGNSA. This CDR3 has 14 residues. With 3 bases clipped from V and 4 bases from J, the junction kept 2 bases outside the gene matches.

This clone was recorded once. The chain combines TRBV5-1 with TRBJ1-3, with D possibly being TRBD1 (5 bases). Deletions cut 2 bases from V and 1 base from J, with 10 bases between. CDR3 length equals 15 residues. CDR1 is SGHRS, CDR2 YFSETQ, per germline. The CDR3 reads CASSFSQGSGNTIYF. The CDR3 DNA follows: TGCGCCAGCAGCTTCTCGCAGGGTTCTGGAAACACCATATATTTT.

The V gene is TRBV27, the J gene TRBJ2-1; 11 positions agree with TRBD2. The CDR3 runs 15 residues. Germline values: CDR1 MNHEY, CDR2 SMNVEV (reference sequence). Trimming took 9 bases from V and 0 from J; bases not matched to a gene: 4. The CDR3 bases are TGTGCCAGTCTACTAGCGGGAGCCTCCTACAATGAGCAGTTCTTC. It is translated as CASLLAGASYNEQFF.

The chain combines TRBV6-2 or TRBV6-3 with TRBJ1-1, with 9 nucleotides matching TRBD1. Germline assignment: CDR1 MNHEY and CDR2 SVGEGT. The CDR3 spans 16 residues. The ends lost 6 bases at V and 3 bases at J; junction bases unmatched: 11. CDR3 loop: CASSSDRGKRYTEAFF. The CDR3 DNA follows: TGTGCCAGCAGCTCAGACAGGGGGAAGAGGTACACTGAAGCTTTCTTT.

The chain recombines TRBV5-1 with TRBJ2-5, with 11 bases matching TRBD2. Germline V CDR1 and CDR2: SGHRS, YFSETQ. J was trimmed by 0 bases and V by 0 bases; bases with no gene match: 4. This CDR3 is 17 amino acids long. The CDR3 loop is CASSLGVAGGYQETQYF. The CDR3 DNA reads as TGCGCCAGCAGCTTGGGAGTAGCGGGAGGGTACCAAGAGACCCAGTACTTC.

The V and J genes are TRBV19 and TRBJ1-5; D is undetermined. V dropped 0 bases and J dropped 1 base, with 16 bases sitting between them. Germline V CDR1 and CDR2: LNHDA, SQIVND (reference sequence). CDR3 length: 18 residues. The CDR3 bases are TGTGCCAGTAGTATAGATATGGCAGGCGCTGGGAGCAATCAGCCCCAGCATTTT. This encodes CASSIDMAGAGSNQPQHF.

This chain connects TRBV6-2 or TRBV6-3 to TRBJ1-5; possible D gene TRBD1, 6 bases. Germline V CDR1 and CDR2: MNHEY, SVGEGT. The CDR3 runs 16 residues. Deletions cut 6 bases from V and 4 bases from J, with 19 bases between. In DNA, the CDR3 is TGTGCCAGCAGCCCCCGGAGTACAGGGAAGAATCAGCCCCAGCATTTT. Encoded protein: CASSPRSTGKNQPQHF.

V and J are TRBV5-1 and TRBJ1-5; D possibly corresponds to TRBD1 (6 bases). This CDR3 has 15 amino acids. Germline-derived CDR1 and CDR2 are SGHRS and YFSETQ. V shed 0 bases and J shed 6 bases, with 13 bases lying between them. Here the CDR3 reads CASSLEAGDGQPQHF. The CDR3 DNA sequence: TGCGCCAGCAGCTTGGAGGCAGGGGACGGTCAGCCCCAGCATTTT.

This rearrangement joins TRBV5-6 to TRBJ2-1; 7 bases agree with TRBD1. CDR3 length: 15 residues. J lost 4 bases, V lost 5 bases, and 9 bases had no gene match. Germline V gene data show CDR1 as SGHDT and CDR2 as YYEEEE. CDR3 coding DNA: TGTGCCAGCAGTTTCAGGGGGTGGGGTTACAATGAGCAGTTCTTC. It specifies CASSFRGWGYNEQFF.

The V gene is TRBV4-1, the J gene TRBJ2-5; TRBD2 matches at 8 bases. The germline gives CDR1 MGHRA, CDR2 YSYEKL. Trimming cost V 4 bases and J 1 base; bases outside gene matches: 2. The CDR3 is 14 residues long. The CDR3: CASSLTSAQETQYF. CDR3 DNA sequence: TGCGCCAGCAGCCTGACTAGCGCCCAAGAGACCCAGTACTTC.

This clone has more than one count but fewer than ten. The V and J genes are TRBV7-2 and TRBJ2-7; D is unresolved. The CDR3 runs 13 residues. Trimming cost V 0 bases and J 4 bases, with 7 bases left between them. Germline-derived CDR1 and CDR2 are SGHTA and FQGNSA. Written as DNA, the CDR3 is TGTGCCAGCAGCTTAGCGAGGCAGTACGAGCAGTACTTC. Its translation is CASSLARQYEQYF.

The chain uses TRBV19 and TRBJ2-6; the D gene is possibly TRBD2 (6 bases). Germline-derived CDR1 and CDR2 are LNHDA and SQIVND (reference sequence). V gave up 7 bases and J gave up 2 bases, with 9 bases separating them. The length of the CDR3 is 14 residues. The CDR3 DNA reads TGTGCCAGTACCACGGGGGCTGGGGCCAACGTCCTGACTTTC. It translates to CASTTGAGANVLTF. Full variable domain (missing parts from reference TRBV19 and TRBJ2-6): DGGITQSPKYLFRKEGQNVTLSCEQNLNHDAMYWYRQDPGQGLRLIYYSQIVNDFQKGDIAEGYSVSREKKESFPLTVTSAQKNPTAFYLCASTTGAGANVLTFGAGSRLTVL.

V gene TRBV19 combines with J gene TRBJ2-7; possibly TRBD2 for D (6 bases). The CDR3 consists of 15 residues. The germline V and J ends were trimmed by 3 bases and 2 bases, with 14 bases remaining between them. Per the germline V gene, CDR1 is LNHDA and CDR2 is SQIVND (reference sequence). CDR3 sequence reads: CASSIGGTWAYEQYF. CDR3 bases: TGTGCCAGTAGTATCGGTGGGACTTGGGCCTACGAGCAGTACTTC.

This clone was counted a single time. This chain uses TRBV28 with TRBJ1-5; TRBD1 matches 9 bases. Germline V lookup: CDR1 MDHEN, CDR2 SYDVKM. The CDR3 totals 17 residues. The V gene end was trimmed by 6 bases and the J gene end by 0 bases; junction bases not matched to a gene: 9. DNA of the CDR3: TGTGCCAGCAGGGTAGGACAGGGGAGGTATAGCAATCAGCCCCAGCATTTT. It specifies CASRVGQGRYSNQPQHF.

The chain couples TRBV7-3 to TRBJ1-6; 11 nucleotides match TRBD1. The CDR3 totals 17 residues. The germline CDR1 and CDR2 sequences are SGHTA and FQGTGA. The V segment lost 5 bases and the J segment 5 bases; nucleotides outside the gene matches: 8. The chain's CDR3 is CASSERTGGENNSPLHF. The CDR3 region has the DNA TGTGCCAGCAGCGAACGGACAGGGGGCGAAAATAATTCACCCCTCCACTTT.

The V call is TRBV4-2, the J call TRBJ1-6; D is perhaps TRBD1 (5 bases). V shed 1 base and J shed 7 bases, with 14 bases lying between them. Germline V CDR1 and CDR2: LGHNA, YNFKEQ. The CDR3 is 16 residues long. CDR3 loop: CASSQVGGAENSPLHF. In DNA form, the CDR3 reads TGTGCCAGCAGCCAAGTCGGAGGGGCGGAGAATTCACCCCTCCACTTT.

This clone appeared a few times. The genes are TRBV6-5 and TRBJ2-7; D may be TRBD1 (6 bases). Trimming removed 7 bases at V and 5 bases at J, with 21 bases between. This CDR3 comprises 15 residues. The germline gives CDR1 MNHEY, CDR2 SVGAGI. Here the CDR3 reads CASNSVGTGQDEQYF. DNA for the CDR3: TGTGCCAGCAATTCTGTAGGGACGGGACAAGACGAGCAGTACTTC.